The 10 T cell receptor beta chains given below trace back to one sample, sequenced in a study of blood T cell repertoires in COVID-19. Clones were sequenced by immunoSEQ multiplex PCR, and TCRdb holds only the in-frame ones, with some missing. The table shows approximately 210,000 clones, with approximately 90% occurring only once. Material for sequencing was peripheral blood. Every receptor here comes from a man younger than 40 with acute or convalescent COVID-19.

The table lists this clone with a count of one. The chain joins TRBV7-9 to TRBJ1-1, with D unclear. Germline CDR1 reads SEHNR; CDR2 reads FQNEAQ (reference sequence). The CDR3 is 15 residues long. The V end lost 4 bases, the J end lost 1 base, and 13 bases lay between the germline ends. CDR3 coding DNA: TGTGCCAGCAGCTCTCCAGCGGTGCGGAACACTGAAGCTTTCTTT. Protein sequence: CASSSPAVRNTEAFF.

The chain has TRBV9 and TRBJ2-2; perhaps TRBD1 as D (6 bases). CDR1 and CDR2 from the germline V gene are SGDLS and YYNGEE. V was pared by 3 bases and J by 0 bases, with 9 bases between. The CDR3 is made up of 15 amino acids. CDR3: CASSEGHSNTGELFF. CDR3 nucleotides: TGTGCCAGCAGCGAGGGACACTCGAACACCGGGGAGCTGTTTTTT.

CDR3 nucleotides: TGTGCCAGCAGCGTCGACAGGGGCTACGAGCAGTACTTC. It translates to CASSVDRGYEQYF. V is TRBV9 and J is TRBJ2-7, with 8 bases aligning to TRBD1. Germline trimming cut 2 bases from V and 3 bases from J; bases unmatched to any gene: 1. The germline gives CDR1 SGDLS, CDR2 YYNGEE. This CDR3 has 13 residues.

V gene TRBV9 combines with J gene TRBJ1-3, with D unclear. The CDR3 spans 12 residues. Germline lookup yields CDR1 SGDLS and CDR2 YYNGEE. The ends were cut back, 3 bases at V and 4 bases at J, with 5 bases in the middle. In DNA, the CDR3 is TGTGCCAGCAGCGCCCAGGGAAACACCATATATTTT. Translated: CASSAQGNTIYF. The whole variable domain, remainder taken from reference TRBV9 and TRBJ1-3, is DSGVTQTPKHLITATGQRVTLRCSPRSGDLSVYWYQQSLDQGLQFLIQYYNGEERAKGNILERFSAQQFPDLHSELNLSSLELGDSALYFCASSAQGNTIYFGEGSWLTVV.

The CDR3 DNA reads as TGTGCCAGCAGCCAAGATGAGGGTCAGCCCCAGCATTTT. It is translated as CASSQDEGQPQHF. The V and J genes are TRBV3-1 (or the pseudogene TRBV3-2) and TRBJ1-5; D gene unclear. The CDR3 is made up of 13 amino acids. Germline CDR1 is LGHDT and CDR2 is YNNKEL (reference sequence). V gave up 0 bases and J gave up 6 bases, with 6 bases separating them.

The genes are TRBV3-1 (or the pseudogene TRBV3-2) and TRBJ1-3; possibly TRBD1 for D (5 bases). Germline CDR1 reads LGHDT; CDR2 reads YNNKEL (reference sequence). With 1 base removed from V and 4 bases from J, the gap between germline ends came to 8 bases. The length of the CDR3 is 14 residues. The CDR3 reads CASSQAGSGNTIYF. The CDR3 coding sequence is TGTGCCAGCAGCCAAGCAGGGTCCGGAAACACCATATATTTT.

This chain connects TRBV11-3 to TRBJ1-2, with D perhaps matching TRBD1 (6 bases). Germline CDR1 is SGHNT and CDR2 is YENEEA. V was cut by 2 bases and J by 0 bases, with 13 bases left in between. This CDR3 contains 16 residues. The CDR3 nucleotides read TGTGCCAGCAGCTTAAACAGGGCCGTCGCTAACTATGGCTACACCTTC. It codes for CASSLNRAVANYGYTF.

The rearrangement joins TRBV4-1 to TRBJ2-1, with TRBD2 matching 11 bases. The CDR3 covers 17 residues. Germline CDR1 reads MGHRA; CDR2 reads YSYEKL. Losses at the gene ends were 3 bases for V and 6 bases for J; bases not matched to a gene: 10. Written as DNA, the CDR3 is TGCGCCAGCAGCCAGTTAGCGGGAGGGAAACAATTCAATGAGCAGTTCTTC. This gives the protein CASSQLAGGKQFNEQFF.

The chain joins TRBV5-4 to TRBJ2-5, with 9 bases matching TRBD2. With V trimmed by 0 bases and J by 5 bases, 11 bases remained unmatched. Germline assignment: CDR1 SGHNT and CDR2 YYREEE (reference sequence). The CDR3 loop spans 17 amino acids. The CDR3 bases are TGTGCCAGCAGCTTGGCTTCTAGCGGGAAATTAAGGGAGACCCAGTACTTC. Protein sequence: CASSLASSGKLRETQYF.

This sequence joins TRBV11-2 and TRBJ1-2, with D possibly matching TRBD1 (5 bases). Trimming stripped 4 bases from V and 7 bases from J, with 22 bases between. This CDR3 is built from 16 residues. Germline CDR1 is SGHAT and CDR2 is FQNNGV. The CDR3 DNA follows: TGTGCCAGCAGCTCCCTAAGGTCCAGGGATTCGGGTGGCTACACCTTC. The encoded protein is CASSSLRSRDSGGYTF.